Below, 2 T cell receptor beta chains from the same sample are listed, as sequenced in a study of blood T cell repertoires in COVID-19. Sequenced by immunoSEQ multiplex PCR; TCRdb stores in-frame clones only, minus some. Among 150,000 to 200,000 clones listed, 89% were seen once. Sequenced sample: PBMCs or T cells enriched from blood (not recorded which). Source of these receptors: a woman aged 40 to 50 with acute COVID-19.

The chain is built from TRBV15 and TRBJ2-7; tentatively, D is TRBD1 (6 bases). The germline V and J ends were trimmed by 0 bases and 5 bases, with 8 bases remaining between them. Germline CDR1 LNHNV, CDR2 YYDKDF (reference sequence). The CDR3 length is 13 residues. CDR3 coding DNA: TGTGCCACCAGCAGAGATCCAGGGGACGAGCAGTACTTC. Encoded protein: CATSRDPGDEQYF.

The chain carries TRBV7-9 and TRBJ2-7; the match to TRBD1 covers 9 bases. Germline CDR1 and CDR2: SEHNR and FQNEAQ (reference sequence). This CDR3 is 14 amino acids long. J lost 3 bases, V lost 1 base, and 1 base had no gene match. DNA of the CDR3: TGTGCCAGCAGCTTAGAGACAGGGGGCTACGAGCAGTACTTC. Encoded protein: CASSLETGGYEQYF.